Presented here are 21 T cell receptor beta chains from one specimen sequenced in a study of T cells in localized non-small cell lung cancer. The table came from immunoSEQ multiplex PCR; TCRdb's copy has only in-frame clones and leaves some out. Of around 64,000 clones detected, around 81% appear once; the ten largest clones hold approximately 4.7%. Sequenced material: PBMCs, taken before any cancer treatment. The receptors come from a man between 40 and 75 years old with stage II lung adenocarcinoma.

This chain connects TRBV5-6 to TRBJ1-2; 9 bases map to TRBD1. CDR3 length equals 14 residues. J gave up 7 bases and V 3 bases, and 7 bases lay outside the gene matches. Germline V gene sequence: CDR1 SGHDT, CDR2 YYEEEE. CDR3 nucleotides: TGTGCCAGCAGCTCGACGGGACAGGGTAGTGGCTACACCTTC. Translation: CASSSTGQGSGYTF.

The V call is TRBV6-5, the J call TRBJ2-2, with D unresolved. Per the germline V gene, CDR1 is MNHEY and CDR2 is SVGAGI. Trimming took 6 bases from V and 5 from J, leaving 10 bases between them. The CDR3 length is 13 residues. CDR3 protein: CASSSLGTGELFF. The CDR3 DNA follows: TGTGCCAGCAGCTCGTTGGGGACCGGGGAGCTGTTTTTT.

This clone has just one count. The chain has TRBV7-2 and TRBJ2-1, with 9 bases that match TRBD1. The CDR3 extends over 19 amino acids. Trimming at V came to 4 bases and at J to 0 bases, leaving 13 bases not matched to a gene. CDR1 and CDR2 (germline): SGHTA, FQGNSA. CDR3 residues: CASSSGGTGGLSSYNEQFF. As DNA, the CDR3 is TGTGCCAGCAGCTCAGGGGGAACAGGGGGCCTTAGCTCCTACAATGAGCAGTTCTTC.

This chain joins TRBV4-3 and TRBJ1-5; D is uncertain. The V and J ends lost 2 bases and 5 bases respectively, with 7 bases between them. The germline gives CDR1 LGHNA, CDR2 YSLEER. This CDR3 contains 13 residues. CDR3 residues: CASSQRRDQPQHF. The CDR3 DNA follows: TGCGCCAGCAGCCAAAGGCGGGATCAGCCCCAGCATTTT.

V usage is TRBV2 and J usage is TRBJ2-1; no clear D gene. The length of the CDR3 is 14 residues. V lost 1 base, J lost 10 bases, and 14 bases lay in between. Germline V gene data show CDR1 as SNHLY and CDR2 as FYNNEI. Here the CDR3 reads CASSEGVLQWEQFF. The CDR3 DNA sequence: TGTGCCAGCAGTGAAGGGGTGCTGCAATGGGAGCAGTTCTTC.

The rearrangement links TRBV7-2 to TRBJ1-1, with a weak D call TRBD1 (6 bases). This CDR3 is 15 amino acids long. The V gene's germline CDR1 is SGHTA and CDR2 FQGNSA. V was trimmed by 2 bases and J by 0 bases, leaving 10 bases between them. CDR3 region: CASSLRGTMNTEAFF. The CDR3 DNA is TGTGCCAGCAGCTTACGGGGGACAATGAACACTGAAGCTTTCTTT.

This clone was found once. The V and J genes are TRBV7-3 and TRBJ2-2; TRBD2 is a possible D gene (5 bases). The germline V gene encodes CDR1 SGHTA and CDR2 FQGTGA. Trimming pared 0 bases from V and 6 bases from J, leaving 8 bases between. The CDR3 has 14 residues. The CDR3 DNA reads TGTGCCAGCAGCTTAACTGAGGGTGCCGGGGAGCTGTTTTTT. Residues: CASSLTEGAGELFF. The entire variable domain, with the rest obtained from reference TRBV7-3 and TRBJ2-2, is as follows: GAGVSQTPSNKVTEKGKYVELRCDPISGHTALYWYRQSLGQGPEFLIYFQGTGAADDSGLPNDRFFAVRPEGSVSTLKIQRTERGDSAVYLCASSLTEGAGELFFGEGSRLTVL.

The chain combines TRBV6-1 with TRBJ2-1, with unresolved D. Germline loops: CDR1 MNHNS, CDR2 SASEGT. The CDR3 length is 15 residues. Trimming cost V 7 bases and J 0 bases, with 13 bases left between them. CDR3: CASTPWGSSYNEQFF. The CDR3 coding sequence is TGTGCCAGCACCCCCTGGGGAAGCTCCTACAATGAGCAGTTCTTC.

V is TRBV4-3 and J is TRBJ2-1, with TRBD2 matching 10 bases. The V and J ends lost 1 base and 8 bases, in that order; junction bases with no gene match: 14. Looked up from germline, CDR1 is LGHNA and CDR2 is YSLEER. The CDR3 has 18 residues. The CDR3 loop is CASSQAQSGLAGVDEQFF. CDR3 coding DNA: TGCGCCAGCAGCCAAGCCCAATCGGGTCTAGCGGGAGTCGATGAGCAGTTCTTC.

This rearrangement joins TRBV6-1 to TRBJ2-7, with D perhaps matching TRBD2 (6 bases). This CDR3 is built from 14 residues. CDR1 is MNHNS and CDR2 is SASEGT in the germline V gene. Deletions cut 7 bases from V and 5 bases from J, with 18 bases between. The CDR3, as DNA: TGTGCCAGCATCCCAATGGGGGGTAACGACGAGCAGTACTTC. It codes for CASIPMGGNDEQYF.

The chain has TRBV5-1 and TRBJ1-1; weak D call: TRBD1 (5 bases). The CDR3 covers 11 residues. CDR1 SGHRS and CDR2 YFSETQ come from the germline V gene. Trimming took off 4 bases at V and 7 bases at J, with 8 bases between the two ends. CDR3 nucleotide sequence: TGCGCCAGCAGCGACAGTGTTGAAGCTTTCTTT. This encodes CASSDSVEAFF.

This clone appeared a single time. The chain carries TRBV6-6 and TRBJ1-3, with 8 bases that match TRBD1. Per germline, CDR1 MNHNY and CDR2 SVGAGI (reference sequence). With 6 bases clipped from V and 4 bases from J, the junction kept 8 bases outside the gene matches. The CDR3 sequence is 15 residues long. The DNA for the CDR3 is TGTGCCAGCAGCCTAGGACAGGGTGGGGGAAACACCATATATTTT. The encoded protein is CASSLGQGGGNTIYF.

This chain connects TRBV28 to TRBJ2-3; 9 bases fit TRBD1. The V gene end was trimmed by 3 bases and the J gene end by 1 base; junction bases not matched to a gene: 2. Looked up from germline, CDR1 is MDHEN and CDR2 is SYDVKM. The CDR3 is made up of 15 amino acids. Written as DNA, the CDR3 is TGTGCCAGCAGTTTTAGGGACAGGGGCACAGATACGCAGTATTTT. Translated, it gives CASSFRDRGTDTQYF.

The V and J genes are TRBV6-5 and TRBJ1-5, with D unresolved. Trimming left V 5 bases short and J 4 bases short, with 9 bases between. CDR1 is MNHEY and CDR2 is SVGAGI in the germline V gene. The CDR3 runs 13 residues. The chain's CDR3 is CASSETDNQPQHF. The DNA for the CDR3 is TGTGCCAGCAGTGAAACAGATAATCAGCCCCAGCATTTT.

The chain links TRBV29-1 to TRBJ1-4; D may be TRBD1 (6 bases). CDR1 is SQVTM and CDR2 is ANQGSEA in the germline V gene. The CDR3 spans 15 residues. The V end was cut by 6 bases, the J end by 4 bases, with 18 bases between. This CDR3 reads CSVAPRGGLNEKLFF. CDR3 in DNA: TGCAGCGTAGCCCCACGGGGGGGCCTTAATGAAAAACTGTTTTTT.

The chain joins TRBV28 to TRBJ2-7, with D uncertain. The CDR3 has 13 residues. The germline V gene encodes CDR1 MDHEN and CDR2 SYDVKM. Trimming removed 6 bases from V and 0 bases from J, with 9 bases in between. As DNA, the CDR3 is TGTGCCAGCAGCTTAGCAATCTCCTACGAGCAGTACTTC. Protein: CASSLAISYEQYF.

The chain combines TRBV5-6 with TRBJ1-4; a weak D match, TRBD1 (6 bases). Trimming cost V 4 bases and J 10 bases, with 20 bases left between them. Germline lookup yields CDR1 SGHDT and CDR2 YYEEEE. The CDR3 totals 15 residues. CDR3 coding DNA: TGTGCCAGCAGCCTCGGACAGACCTACGTGGGAAAACTGTTTTTT. Translation gives CASSLGQTYVGKLFF.

J is TRBJ2-3 and V is TRBV10-3, with D hard to call. Trimming left V 6 bases short and J 4 bases short, with 14 bases between. CDR1 and CDR2 from the germline V gene are ENHRY and SYGVKD. The CDR3 consists of 14 residues. In DNA form, the CDR3 reads TGTGCCATCAGCATGGGTAGTACGGCAGATACGCAGTATTTT. Its protein product is CAISMGSTADTQYF.

The chain carries TRBV27 and TRBJ1-2; D remains unclear. CDR1 is MNHEY, CDR2 SMNVEV, per germline (reference sequence). V lost 5 bases, J lost 4 bases, and 11 bases lay in between. The CDR3 contains 13 residues. CDR3 region: CASSTERFYGYTF. As DNA, the CDR3 is TGTGCCAGCAGTACAGAACGCTTCTATGGCTACACCTTC.

V usage is TRBV19 and J usage is TRBJ1-5; D is undetermined. Trimming shortened V by 0 bases and J by 6 bases, and 12 bases separated the two germline ends. This CDR3 is 15 amino acids long. In germline, CDR1 is LNHDA, CDR2 SQIVND (reference sequence). Written as DNA, the CDR3 is TGTGCCAGTAGTATAGATCCAGGTTTAGGTCAGCCCCAGCATTTT. Protein product: CASSIDPGLGQPQHF.

The chain combines TRBV11-3 with TRBJ2-3; D unclear. CDR3 length equals 12 residues. Trimming removed 1 base from V and 6 bases from J, with 5 bases in between. Germline V gene lookup returns CDR1 SGHNT and CDR2 YENEEA. The CDR3 DNA reads TGTGCCAGCAGCTTAGCTCGGGATACGCAGTATTTT. It yields the protein CASSLARDTQYF.